The entry below gives a single T cell receptor beta chain sequence along with its context. The antigen is unknown. The CDR3 loop spans 15 amino acids. Germline-derived CDR1 and CDR2 are DFQATT and SNEGSKA (reference sequence). V lost 6 bases, J lost 6 bases, and 10 bases stayed unmatched. The data stem from a study of blood T cells in healthy people across ages. The authors ran a second PCR of about 7 to 12 cycles using a sample-barcoded 5' primer and a J-beta primer mix. TCRdb itself ran the 5' RACE reads through MiXCR, one entry per CDR3 protein. This repertoire shows about 1,600,000 distinct CDR3 sequences, around two fifths found once; its top ten account for 7.9%. Broader study findings: Among T cells, TCR beta diversity per million cells dropped roughly linearly as age rose. Higher diversity and more naive CD4+ cells were features of long-lived donors, compared to aged donors. TCR beta diversity tracked closely with naive T cell percentage.

The chain uses TRBV20-1 and TRBJ2-1; 11 positions match TRBD2. Material: blood. The sequence was collected from a woman aged 18-30 years in good health. The CDR3 DNA is TGCAGTGCCCCCCCGGGACTAGCGGTTTCCAATGAGCAGTTCTTC. Protein: CSAPPGLAVSNEQFF.